A selection of T cell receptor beta chains follows, all from one sample in a study of response to subunit inactivated influenza vaccine. One entry per CDR3 protein, called by TCRdb with MiXCR from the RT-PCR reads. The sample includes approximately 500,000 distinct CDR3 sequences, around 21% seen only once; the top ten take 2.5% to 3%. The sample was also reused in another study, on T cells expressing NK-cell markers.

Sequencing used CD4+ T cells sorted from PBMCs, obtained 11 to 12 days after vaccination. The receptors come from a man in his fifties or sixties who received an inactivated influenza vaccine. The CDR3 runs from the conserved cysteine through the conserved F or W. The order of the fields is clone size, D gene, V gene, J gene, CDR3 DNA, CDR3 protein. The D gene is left open where the match is weak. Expanded clones get a size class; other rows say once, few or many, or leave the size out.

clone size: few
D gene: -
V gene: TRBV5-1
J gene: TRBJ1-2
CDR3 DNA: TGCGCCAGCAGCCCAGAAGGACAGTCGGGGGGCTACACCTTC
CDR3 protein: CASSPEGQSGGYTF

clone size: few
D gene: -
V gene: TRBV25-1
J gene: TRBJ2-3
CDR3 DNA: TGTGCCAGCAGTGAACTAGGGACTCCTAGAAGCACAGATACGCAGTATTTT
CDR3 protein: CASSELGTPRSTDTQYF

clone size: few
D gene: -
V gene: TRBV3-1
J gene: TRBJ2-7
CDR3 DNA: TGTGCCAGCAGCCAAGCTCAGGGTTGGTACGAGCAGTACTTC
CDR3 protein: CASSQAQGWYEQYF

clone size: few
D gene: TRBD1
V gene: TRBV10-3
J gene: TRBJ1-6
CDR3 DNA: TGTGCCATCAGTGAGCAGGGGGCCAATAATTCACCCCTCCACTTT
CDR3 protein: CAISEQGANNSPLHF

clone size: -
D gene: -
V gene: TRBV20-1
J gene: TRBJ2-5
CDR3 DNA: TGCAGTGCCCCCTCCCACAGGTACCAAGAGACCCAGTACTTC
CDR3 protein: CSAPSHRYQETQYF

clone size: few
D gene: -
V gene: TRBV6-1
J gene: TRBJ2-3
CDR3 DNA: TGTGCCAGCCGCCCTCGGAGTGGGGGGCGCCCAGATACGCAGTATTTT
CDR3 protein: CASRPRSGGRPDTQYF

clone size: many
D gene: -
V gene: TRBV2
J gene: TRBJ2-2
CDR3 DNA: TGTGCCAGCAAGGACTGGAACACCGGGGAGCTGTTTTTT
CDR3 protein: CASKDWNTGELFF

clone size: few
D gene: -
V gene: TRBV7-2
J gene: TRBJ1-2
CDR3 DNA: TGTGCCAGCAGCCCCCCCCGAGGGTTGGGTAACTATGGCTACACCTTC
CDR3 protein: CASSPPRGLGNYGYTF

clone size: few
D gene: -
V gene: TRBV7-9
J gene: TRBJ2-7
CDR3 DNA: TGTGCCAGCAGCTTAGGAGTGGAGGGGGAGCAGTACTTC
CDR3 protein: CASSLGVEGEQYF

clone size: -
D gene: TRBD2
V gene: TRBV7-2
J gene: TRBJ2-1
CDR3 DNA: TGTGCCAGCAGCTTAGGGTTCGGACTAGACTACAATGAGCAGTTCTTC
CDR3 protein: CASSLGFGLDYNEQFF